This TCR beta chain was found in a study of T cells in Graves' hyperthyroidism and ophthalmopathy (dated 2019 in TCRdb). For the study in its entirety: Peripheral blood was collected at initial diagnosis, before any treatment. To identify distinguishing TCR V-J signatures, a discovery cohort of around 100 patients was used, comprising some 43 with Graves' ophthalmopathy and 55 to 65 with stable Graves' hyperthyroidism. Whether ophthalmopathy could be predicted prospectively was tested in an independent validation cohort made up of 18 to 20 hyperthyroidism patients plus 17 patients who later progressed to ophthalmopathy. For training and testing, the approximately 97 patients in the discovery cohort were randomly divided in a 7:3 ratio. In addition, the study compared T-cell repertoires in thyroid tissue and in blood from five to seven Graves' hyperthyroidism patients. After blood sampling, hyperthyroidism patients were treated with methimazole at a starting dose of 30 mg daily, and ophthalmopathy patients were treated with high-dose intravenous methylprednisolone. The paper reports TCR Vbeta CDR3 sequencing of over 120 peripheral blood samples: around 45 ophthalmopathy, about 75 hyperthyroidism and 17 progressor patients.

Broader findings and caveats from the paper: Sample size was not statistically predetermined, and investigators were not blinded to group allocation. In validation, progression to ophthalmopathy was predicted by the model with roughly 69% sensitivity and 72% to 85% specificity, a median of around 5.9 months before onset. Most expanded thyroid clonotypes (frequency above 0.001) were also detected in blood, suggesting blood repertoires may reflect thyroid immune responses. A 13 V-J signature model separated ophthalmopathy from stable hyperthyroidism, with approximately 87% sensitivity and around 84% specificity in cross-validation and 80%/75% in testing.

The TCR beta CDR3 regions were amplified from RNA transcripts. The TCR CDR3 was subjected to a first round of RT-PCR using the HTBI primer set and the Qiagen OneStep RT-PCR kit. Libraries were constructed in a second round of multiplex PCR, after which size selection and purification were performed. The libraries were sequenced on an Illumina HiSeq2000 using paired-end 100 bp reads. The original pipeline was this. SOAPnuke was used to process the raw data, removing reads that contained adapters or uncalled bases, had a mean Phred below 15, or lacked an exact match to the constant primer or identifier. COPE v1.2.5 was used to merge high-quality paired reads, and clonotypes were defined as unique nucleotide sequences. Clonotypes were aligned to IMGT TRBV, TRBD and TRBJ reference segments using MiTCR v1.1. The analysis included only V-J combinations with a frequency above 0.0001, which together covered 99% to 99.2% of the repertoires. A TCS score was defined as the ratio of F50 (clonal expansion) to E x V (chaos), with BLOSUM62-based TCRdist applied between CDR3 peptides within each V-J. Welch's t-statistics and random forest reduced fewer than 600 V-J features to roughly 13, which were used in a naive Bayes classifier (R e1071). The raw public reads went through TCRdb reprocessing: fastp at Q25, MiXCR clone calling, in-frame beta chains kept. A single entry per CDR3 protein holds the most common genes and DNA from its merged rows. These V and J calls are TCRdb output, not the study's own analysis. Here the sample has roughly 280,000 distinct CDR3 sequences; 22% occur a single time. The ten largest clonotypes hold around 60% of the sample.

This clonotype was counted many times. No antigen is known for it. Nothing much larger sits one base from this clone, and base qualities are not available. Ophthalmopathy patients had moderately to severely active disease, with a Clinical Activity Score of 3 or more, a NOSPECS grade of 4 or more, and a disease duration of less than 3 months. Exclusion was applied to patients with uncontrolled infections, other autoimmune diseases, pregnancy or lactation. Diagnoses were based on clinical symptoms, serum thyroxine and TRAb, thyroid ultrasound and orbital computed tomography. PBMCs were isolated from about 9 ml of fresh peripheral blood by Ficoll-Paque density gradient centrifugation. Total RNA was extracted using Trizol reagent, and RNA quality was assessed on an Agilent 2100 Bioanalyzer. The CDR3 runs 13 residues from the cysteine to the phenylalanine. CDR3 DNA only is kept here, 39 bases in frame from base 1. V loses 3 bases, J loses 4 bases, and the germline ends lie 10 bases apart. For CDR1 and CDR2, the germline V gene (reference sequence) lists DFQATT and SNEGSKA.

The receptor comes from a man under 40 with Graves' ophthalmopathy. This receptor chain uses TRBV20-1 and TRBJ2-1, with a weak D call of TRBD2 (5 bases match). Sequencing was done on a sample of blood. The DNA sequence reads TGCAGTGCTAGGGGAGTCCGATACAATGAGCAGTTCTTC. Its translation is CSARGVRYNEQFF.